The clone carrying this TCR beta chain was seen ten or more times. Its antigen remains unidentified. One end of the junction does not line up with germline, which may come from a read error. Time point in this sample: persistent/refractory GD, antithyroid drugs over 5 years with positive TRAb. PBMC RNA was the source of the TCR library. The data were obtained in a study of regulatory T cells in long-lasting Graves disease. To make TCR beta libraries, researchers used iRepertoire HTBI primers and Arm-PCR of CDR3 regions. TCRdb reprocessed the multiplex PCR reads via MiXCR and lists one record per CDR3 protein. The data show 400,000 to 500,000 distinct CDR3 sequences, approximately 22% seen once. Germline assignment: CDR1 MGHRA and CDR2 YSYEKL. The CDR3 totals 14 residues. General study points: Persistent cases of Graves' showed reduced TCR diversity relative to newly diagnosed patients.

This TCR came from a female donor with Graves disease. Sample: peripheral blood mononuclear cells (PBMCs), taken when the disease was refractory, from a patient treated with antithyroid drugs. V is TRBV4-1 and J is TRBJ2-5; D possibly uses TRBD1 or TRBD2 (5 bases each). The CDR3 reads CASSQDWGSGAQYF. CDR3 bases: TGTGCCAGCAGCCAAGACTGGGGGAGCGGAGCCCAGTACTTC.